The sequence of this T cell receptor beta chain was determined in a study of blood T cell repertoires in COVID-19. Study background: Sites in the United States, Italy and Spain provided acute and convalescent COVID-19 samples. In each case, the material was cDNA or gDNA derived from T cells, B-cell-depleted T cells, or PBMCs.

Germline V gives CDR1 KGHSH, CDR2 LQKENI. J lost 0 bases, V lost 6 bases, and 8 bases had no gene match. The CDR3 has 17 amino acids. Under the authors' procedure: By means of reference gene primer amplification, nucleated cell counts were estimated. Profiling relied on immunoSEQ multiplex PCR, and the TCRdb table lists in-frame clones only, not all of them. The V and J calls and clone size are taken from that table; D and trimming were inferred from the DNA. The repertoire consists of hundreds of thousands of clones, with around 89% occurring once and the leading ten covering about 3%. Input material: peripheral blood. The chain carries TRBV18 and TRBJ1-5; 10 nucleotides align to TRBD1. This clonotype was obtained from a woman younger than 45 with COVID-19, enrolled during active disease. In DNA form, the CDR3 reads TGTGCCAGCTCGCCGGGACAGGGGTTCGTTAGCAATCAGCCCCAGCATTTT. It specifies CASSPGQGFVSNQPQHF.